This entry is about one T cell receptor beta chain. Its antigen is unknown. This sample was included in a study of T cell responses to AZD1222 COVID-19 vaccine. Study-wide results and caveats: White British ancestry dominated among donors, who included more females, and clonal diversity was possibly underestimated. Recipients of two AZD1222 doses showed rising Spike-specific TCR breadth and depth. Reportedly, nearly half the spike-specific TCRs target unmutated variant regions.

The CDR3 extends over 14 amino acids. The V and J ends lost 8 bases and 3 bases respectively, with 13 bases between them. Germline CDR1 reads SGHTA; CDR2 reads FQGTGA. Clones were read by immunoSEQ multiplex PCR, and TCRdb kept only the in-frame ones, dropping some. The sample records some 100,000 clones, around 83% being singletons. Sequences were derived from peripheral blood, sampled 28 days after the second AZD1222 dose. The chain recombines TRBV7-3 with TRBJ2-2; D may be TRBD2 (5 bases). The receptor was isolated from an adult who received the AZD1222 COVID-19 vaccine. The CDR3: CASAWGADTGELFF. CDR3 nucleotides: TGTGCCAGCGCCTGGGGAGCGGACACCGGGGAGCTGTTTTTT.